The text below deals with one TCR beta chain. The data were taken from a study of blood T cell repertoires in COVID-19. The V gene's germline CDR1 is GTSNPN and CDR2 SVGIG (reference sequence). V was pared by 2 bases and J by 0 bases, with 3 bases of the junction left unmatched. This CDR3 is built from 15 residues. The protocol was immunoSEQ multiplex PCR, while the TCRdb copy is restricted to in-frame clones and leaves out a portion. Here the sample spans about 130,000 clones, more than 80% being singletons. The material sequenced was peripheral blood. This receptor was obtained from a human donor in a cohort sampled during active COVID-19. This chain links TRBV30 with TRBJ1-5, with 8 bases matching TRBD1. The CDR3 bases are TGTGCCTGGAGTATTGGGACAGGTAGCAATCAGCCCCAGCATTTT. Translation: CAWSIGTGSNQPQHF.